These 21 T cell receptor beta chains were sequenced from one sample in a study of PD-1 blockade in classical Hodgkin lymphoma. No patient escaped relapse after autologous stem cell transplantation, and brentuximab vedotin exposure varied. Profiling relied on immunoSEQ multiplex PCR, and the TCRdb table lists in-frame clones only, not all of them. This table holds some 65,000 clones, 71% found once. The specimen was peripheral blood mononuclear cells (PBMCs), collected before the second cycle of nivolumab. These receptors originate from a human donor with classical Hodgkin lymphoma.

CDR3 nucleotides: TGTGCCAGCAGCCCCCCAGGGACAGGGACCTACGAGCAGTACTTC. It translates to CASSPPGTGTYEQYF. This rearrangement joins TRBV7-2 to TRBJ2-7, with TRBD1 identical over 9 bases. Germline assignment: CDR1 SGHTA and CDR2 FQGNSA. CDR3 length equals 15 residues. Losses at the gene ends were 5 bases for V and 2 bases for J; bases not matched to a gene: 7.

This sequence joins TRBV5-1 and TRBJ2-5; 12 nucleotides agree with TRBD2. Germline lookup yields CDR1 SGHRS and CDR2 YFSETQ. This CDR3 has 15 amino acids. J was trimmed by 4 bases and V by 2 bases; bases with no gene match: 3. CDR3 amino acids: CASSLSLAGGETQYF. The CDR3 nucleotides are TGCGCCAGCAGCTTATCACTAGCGGGGGGAGAGACCCAGTACTTC. The complete variable domain, with remaining parts taken from reference TRBV5-1 and TRBJ2-5, reads KAGVTQTPRYLIKTRGQQVTLSCSPISGHRSVSWYQQTPGQGLQFLFEYFSETQRNKGNFPGRFSGRQFSNSRSEMNVSTLELGDSALYLCASSLSLAGGETQYFGPGTRLLVL.

The sample holds one count of this clone. The chain carries TRBV5-4 and TRBJ1-2; D unclear. V was cut by 0 bases and J by 4 bases, with 13 bases left in between. The CDR3 sequence is 15 residues long. CDR1 is SGHNT, CDR2 YYREEE, per germline (reference sequence). CDR3 region: CASSLAVTQSYGYTF. The CDR3 DNA sequence: TGTGCCAGCAGCTTGGCTGTGACTCAATCCTATGGCTACACCTTC.

The rearrangement joins TRBV18 to TRBJ2-2; TRBD1 matches at 7 bases. The CDR3 has 12 amino acids. CDR1 is KGHSH, CDR2 LQKENI, per germline. V shed 6 bases and J 7 bases; nucleotides not matched to a gene: 2. CDR3 region: CASSGQVGELFF. Written as DNA, the CDR3 is TGTGCCAGCTCTGGACAGGTCGGGGAGCTGTTTTTT.

V gene TRBV11-2 combines with J gene TRBJ1-1, with 7 nucleotides matching TRBD1. With 4 bases clipped from V and 5 bases from J, the junction kept 7 bases outside the gene matches. Germline-derived CDR1 and CDR2 are SGHAT and FQNNGV. The CDR3 extends over 14 amino acids. CDR3 nucleotides: TGTGCCAGCAGCTACAACAGGGGAGGGACTGAAGCTTTCTTT. Protein product: CASSYNRGGTEAFF.

V is TRBV6-5 and J is TRBJ1-2; D uncertain. With 6 bases removed from V and 4 bases from J, the gap between germline ends came to 12 bases. Germline V gene data show CDR1 as MNHEY and CDR2 as SVGAGI. This CDR3 comprises 13 residues. The CDR3 reads CASSDGVLYGYTF. The DNA of the CDR3 is TGTGCCAGCAGCGACGGGGTCCTCTATGGCTACACCTTC.

The chain recombines TRBV5-1 with TRBJ1-1; 9 nucleotides match TRBD1. V shed 4 bases and J 5 bases; nucleotides not matched to a gene: 12. Germline V gives CDR1 SGHRS, CDR2 YFSETQ. The CDR3 spans 16 residues. This CDR3 reads CASSLGDTGGGTEAFF. CDR3 sequence (DNA): TGCGCCAGCAGCCTAGGAGATACAGGGGGCGGAACTGAAGCTTTCTTT.

CDR3 nucleotides: TGCGCCAGCAGCCGAGACAATGAGCAGTTCTTC. Encoded protein: CASSRDNEQFF. The chain carries TRBV4-3 and TRBJ2-1; no firm D call. CDR1 is LGHNA and CDR2 is YSLEER in the germline V gene. The V end lost 4 bases, the J end lost 5 bases, and 3 bases lay between the germline ends. The CDR3 covers 11 residues.

The V and J genes are TRBV5-1 and TRBJ1-4; D not certain. V lost 2 bases and J lost 1, with 6 bases in between. CDR1 SGHRS and CDR2 YFSETQ come from the germline V gene. The CDR3 has 14 amino acids. The CDR3 reads CASSLMGTNEKLFF. CDR3 nucleotides: TGCGCCAGCAGCTTAATGGGAACTAATGAAAAACTGTTTTTT.

The gene calls are TRBV19 and TRBJ2-3; 11 positions match TRBD1. V trimming: 3 bases; J trimming: 1 base; junction bases outside the gene matches: 3. The CDR3 consists of 16 residues. The germline V gene has CDR1 LNHDA and CDR2 SQIVND (reference sequence). Here the CDR3 reads CASSIGTGGGTDTQYF. The CDR3, as DNA: TGTGCCAGTAGTATTGGGACAGGGGGTGGCACAGATACGCAGTATTTT.

The rearrangement uses TRBV5-4 and TRBJ2-1; D call uncertain. Trimming took 5 bases from V and 1 from J, leaving 7 bases between them. The CDR3 has 13 residues. Germline-derived CDR1 and CDR2 are SGHNT and YYREEE (reference sequence). In DNA form, the CDR3 reads TGTGCCAGCAGGACGACGTCCTACAATGAGCAGTTCTTC. This gives the protein CASRTTSYNEQFF.

This clone appeared once. V is TRBV28 and J is TRBJ1-5, with D perhaps matching TRBD1 (6 bases). V shed 4 bases and J shed 0 bases, with 19 bases lying between them. The V gene's germline CDR1 is MDHEN and CDR2 SYDVKM. The CDR3 consists of 18 residues. This chain's CDR3 is CASSSPAGAGFSNQPQHF. DNA of the CDR3: TGTGCCAGCAGTTCTCCGGCAGGGGCCGGGTTTAGCAATCAGCCCCAGCATTTT.

This clone was observed a few times. The rearrangement links TRBV29-1 to TRBJ2-3, with 9 bases fitting TRBD2. The CDR3 loop spans 15 amino acids. V lost 4 bases to trimming and J lost 3 bases; unmatched junction nucleotides: 8. CDR1 is SQVTM, CDR2 ANQGSEA, per germline. In DNA, the CDR3 is TGCAGCGTTGCTCTTAGCGGGGGAGGTACAGATACGCAGTATTTT. Residues: CSVALSGGGTDTQYF.

This chain joins TRBV27 and TRBJ2-3; D is tentatively TRBD1 or TRBD2 (5 bases each). V dropped 10 bases and J dropped 3 bases, with 26 bases sitting between them. CDR1 and CDR2 (germline): MNHEY, SMNVEV (reference sequence). The CDR3 is made up of 17 amino acids. CDR3 protein: CATQILRPTGRTDTQYF. DNA of the CDR3: TGTGCCACCCAGATCTTAAGGCCAACGGGACGGACAGATACGCAGTATTTT.

There are a few counts of this clone. The chain joins TRBV19 to TRBJ1-5, with D unresolved. CDR1 is LNHDA and CDR2 is SQIVND in the germline V gene (reference sequence). Between the trimmed V and J ends, which lost 2 bases and 1 base, there was a span of 6 bases. This CDR3 comprises 14 residues. The CDR3 DNA sequence: TGTGCCAGTAGTATATTCGACAGCAATCAGCCCCAGCATTTT. It yields the protein CASSIFDSNQPQHF.

CDR3 bases: TGTGCCAGCAGCTTACTAGGGGCCAACTATGGCTACACCTTC. As protein: CASSLLGANYGYTF. V usage is TRBV7-2 and J usage is TRBJ1-2; possibly TRBD1 for D (5 bases). V lost 2 bases and J lost 2, with 9 bases in between. Looked up from germline, CDR1 is SGHTA and CDR2 is FQGNSA. The CDR3 loop spans 14 amino acids.

The chain uses TRBV19 and TRBJ2-7; TRBD1 aligns across 9 bases. CDR3 size: 14 residues. The J segment lost 7 bases and the V segment lost 3 bases, leaving 7 bases of the junction unmatched. In germline, CDR1 is LNHDA, CDR2 SQIVND (reference sequence). The CDR3 bases are TGTGCCAGTAGTATTAGGGGACAGGGAGGAGAGCAGTACTTC. It translates to CASSIRGQGGEQYF. Full variable domain (rest looked up from reference TRBV19 and TRBJ2-7): DGGITQSPKYLFRKEGQNVTLSCEQNLNHDAMYWYRQDPGQGLRLIYYSQIVNDFQKGDIAEGYSVSREKKESFPLTVTSAQKNPTAFYLCASSIRGQGGEQYFGPGTRLTVT.

The rearrangement links TRBV18 to TRBJ2-7; D remains unclear. Germline CDR1 and CDR2: KGHSH and LQKENI. V lost 2 bases to trimming and J lost 3 bases, with 11 bases between them. The CDR3 contains 14 residues. In nucleotides, the CDR3 is TGTGCCAGCTCACCAACTCAATCCTACTACGAGCAGTACTTC. Its protein product is CASSPTQSYYEQYF.

Regarding this clone: Other nucleotide sequences in the sample specify the same CDR3. The chain uses TRBV7-2 and TRBJ1-2; D uncertain. The CDR3 consists of 12 residues. Trimming left V 1 base short and J 4 bases short, with 4 bases between. CDR1 is SGHTA and CDR2 is FQGNSA in the germline V gene. This CDR3 reads CASSLEGYGYTF. The CDR3 DNA reads TGTGCCAGCAGCTTAGAAGGCTATGGCTACACCTTC.

This clone has a single count. The J gene is TRBJ1-1, the V gene TRBV5-1; the D is unclear. V lost 0 bases, J lost 10 bases, and 13 bases lay in between. The CDR3 is made up of 13 amino acids. The V gene's germline CDR1 is SGHRS and CDR2 YFSETQ. CDR3 coding DNA: TGCGCCAGCAGCTTGGAGCAGGAAGGGCGAGCTTTCTTT. Its translation: CASSLEQEGRAFF.

The V gene is TRBV10-3, the J gene TRBJ1-3; TRBD1 might be the D (5 bases). The V gene's germline CDR1 is ENHRY and CDR2 SYGVKD. The CDR3 contains 14 residues. Trimming took off 6 bases at V and 0 bases at J, with 9 bases between the two ends. CDR3 amino acids: CAIRDSFSGNTIYF. The DNA of the CDR3 is TGTGCCATCAGAGACAGCTTCTCTGGAAACACCATATATTTT.